The 25 T cell receptor beta chains listed next were all sequenced from one sample in a study of blood T cell repertoires in COVID-19. Profiled with immunoSEQ multiplex PCR; TCRdb holds only in-frame clones, not every one. The sample lists some 49,000 clones, about four fifths occurring once. Sequencing was done on a sample of peripheral blood. All receptors come from a woman aged 60-75 years with acute or convalescent COVID-19.

V gene TRBV6-1 combines with J gene TRBJ2-2, with 9 bases identical to TRBD1. The V gene's germline CDR1 is MNHNS and CDR2 SASEGT. The CDR3 runs 15 residues. V gave up 3 bases and J gave up 5 bases; unmatched junction bases: 4. CDR3 sequence reads: CASSEGQGTTGELFF. The CDR3 DNA is TGTGCCAGCAGTGAGGGACAGGGTACTACCGGGGAGCTGTTTTTT.

The chain has TRBV28 and TRBJ2-7; 9 bases align to TRBD1. The CDR3 loop spans 19 amino acids. Germline lookup yields CDR1 MDHEN and CDR2 SYDVKM. V lost 4 bases and J lost 6; bases outside the gene matches: 22. The CDR3 DNA sequence: TGTGCCAGCAGTTGGAGGATCAACAGGGGGCGAGAAGTTGGACGCGAGCAGTACTTC. This encodes CASSWRINRGREVGREQYF.

The V and J genes are TRBV5-1 and TRBJ1-1; no firm D call. This CDR3 is built from 13 residues. Trimming left V 4 bases short and J 0 bases short, with 7 bases between. Per the germline V gene, CDR1 is SGHRS and CDR2 is YFSETQ. CDR3 nucleotide sequence: TGCGCCAGCAGCCGAGAGATGAACACTGAAGCTTTCTTT. This encodes CASSREMNTEAFF.

The rearrangement uses TRBV11-1 and TRBJ2-7; 11 nucleotides line up with TRBD1. Germline CDR1 and CDR2: SGHAT and FQDESV (reference sequence). The CDR3 consists of 14 residues. V was pared by 5 bases and J by 5 bases, with 5 bases of the junction left unmatched. The CDR3 DNA reads as TGTGCCAGCAGCCCCTTGGGACAGGGGGACGAGCAGTACTTC. It translates to CASSPLGQGDEQYF.

The gene calls are TRBV24-1 and TRBJ2-5; TRBD2 matches 12 bases. CDR3 size: 15 residues. V lost 3 bases, J lost 5 bases, and 3 bases stayed unmatched. CDR1 and CDR2 from the germline V gene are KGHDR and SFDVKD. The CDR3 nucleotides read TGTGCCACCAGTGATGCGACTAGCGGGAGTGAGACCCAGTACTTC. Translating gives CATSDATSGSETQYF.

The CDR3 nucleotides are TGTGCCAGCAACCCGACTAGTGCGGGGAAAGAGACCCAGTACTTC. This codes for CASNPTSAGKETQYF. The chain carries TRBV6-5 and TRBJ2-5, with D possibly TRBD2 on 6 matching bases. This CDR3 spans 15 amino acids. The V end lost 7 bases, the J end lost 3 bases, and 18 bases lay between the germline ends. Germline CDR1 MNHEY, CDR2 SVGAGI.

This chain joins TRBV5-6 and TRBJ2-7; 9 nucleotides align to TRBD1. V lost 4 bases, J lost 4 bases, and 3 bases stayed unmatched. The CDR3 is made up of 13 amino acids. Germline CDR1 SGHDT, CDR2 YYEEEE. Here the CDR3 DNA reads TGTGCCAGCAGCCGGGACAGGGTGTACGAGCAGTACTTC. This sequence encodes CASSRDRVYEQYF.

The CDR3 DNA sequence: TGTGCCAGCAGTTACGAGAATCATTCACCCCTCCACTTT. As protein: CASSYENHSPLHF. The chain employs TRBV6-5 and TRBJ1-6; D not resolved. The germline V gene has CDR1 MNHEY and CDR2 SVGAGI. The CDR3 runs 13 residues. V gave up 2 bases and J gave up 8 bases, with 7 bases separating them.

V gene TRBV30 combines with J gene TRBJ1-4; perhaps TRBD1 as D (5 bases). Germline V lookup: CDR1 GTSNPN, CDR2 SVGIG (reference sequence). V was cut by 3 bases and J by 8 bases, with 19 bases left in between. The CDR3 has 15 residues. CDR3 coding DNA: TGTGCCTGGAGCGAGAAGACAGTTTCACGGGAAAAACTGTTTTTT. Protein: CAWSEKTVSREKLFF.

The chain carries TRBV6-5 and TRBJ1-2, with D uncertain. The V gene lost 0 bases and the J gene lost 6 bases, with 11 bases spanning the gap. From germline, CDR1 is MNHEY and CDR2 SVGAGI. This CDR3 region has 14 residues. The CDR3 nucleotides are TGTGCCAGCAGTTACTCAGCGGAGCGAAATGGCTACACCTTC. It codes for CASSYSAERNGYTF.

This chain joins TRBV6-5 and TRBJ2-2; D ambiguous. Germline CDR1 and CDR2: MNHEY and SVGAGI. V gave up 8 bases and J gave up 0 bases, with 10 bases separating them. There are 14 residues in the CDR3. CDR3 protein: CASRRQANTGELFF. In nucleotides, the CDR3 is TGTGCCAGCCGCCGCCAGGCGAACACCGGGGAGCTGTTTTTT.

V gene TRBV4-2 combines with J gene TRBJ2-7, with TRBD1 matching 7 bases. CDR1 and CDR2 from the germline V gene are LGHNA and YNFKEQ. Germline trimming cut 0 bases from V and 3 bases from J; bases unmatched to any gene: 8. This CDR3 is built from 16 residues. The CDR3 reads CASSQERQGDIYEQYF. CDR3 nucleotide sequence: TGTGCCAGCAGCCAAGAGCGGCAGGGGGATATCTACGAGCAGTACTTC.

The chain links TRBV10-3 to TRBJ2-7, with TRBD2 as a possible D gene (7 bases). The germline V gene has CDR1 ENHRY and CDR2 SYGVKD. This CDR3 contains 14 residues. Trimming pared 9 bases from V and 2 bases from J, leaving 17 bases between. CDR3 DNA sequence: TGTGCCATGGGGGAGGGGGACATGACCTACGAGCAGTACTTC. It codes for CAMGEGDMTYEQYF.

In this sample, this clone turned up a few times. The chain recombines TRBV10-2 with TRBJ2-7, with D possibly matching TRBD2 (5 bases). The CDR3 is made up of 16 amino acids. Trimming took off 6 bases at V and 2 bases at J, with 20 bases between the two ends. Germline V gene data show CDR1 as WSHSY and CDR2 as SAAADI. CDR3 DNA sequence: TGCGCCAGCAGGTTTGAGGGCGCTACGGCTCCCTACGAGCAGTACTTC. It codes for CASRFEGATAPYEQYF.

The chain is built from TRBV5-4 and TRBJ2-4; 9 bases line up with TRBD2. CDR1 is SGHNT, CDR2 YYREEE, per germline (reference sequence). The J segment lost 5 bases and the V segment lost 3 bases, leaving 12 bases of the junction unmatched. This CDR3 is built from 17 residues. CDR3 amino acids: CASSSGLAMGPENIQYF. The CDR3 DNA is TGTGCCAGCAGCTCGGGACTAGCAATGGGTCCGGAAAACATTCAGTACTTC.

V usage is TRBV11-3 and J usage is TRBJ2-5; no reliable D call. Germline V gene sequence: CDR1 SGHNT, CDR2 YENEEA. The V end lost 4 bases, the J end lost 1 base, and 7 bases lay between the germline ends. The CDR3 runs to 13 residues. This CDR3 reads CASSWAAQETQYF. The CDR3 nucleotides read TGTGCCAGCAGCTGGGCTGCCCAAGAGACCCAGTACTTC.

The table lists this clone with a few counts. The CDR3 nucleotides read TGTGCCAGCAGCCATCAGGGGATGGATGAGCAGTTCTTC. The encoded protein is CASSHQGMDEQFF. The rearrangement uses TRBV3-1 (or the pseudogene TRBV3-2) and TRBJ2-1; D is perhaps TRBD1 (6 bases). CDR1 is LGHDT, CDR2 YNNKEL, per germline (reference sequence). With 3 bases removed from V and 8 bases from J, the gap between germline ends came to 11 bases. This CDR3 spans 13 amino acids.

The gene calls are TRBV4-2 and TRBJ2-7; D is possibly TRBD1 (5 bases). The CDR3 is 15 amino acids. The ends were cut back, 1 base at V and 0 bases at J, with 10 bases in the middle. CDR1 and CDR2 (germline): LGHNA, YNFKEQ. In DNA, the CDR3 is TGTGCCAGCAGCCAAGGCACAGGCAGCTCCTACGAGCAGTACTTC. It specifies CASSQGTGSSYEQYF.

This clone appeared a few times. This rearrangement joins TRBV24-1 to TRBJ2-1, with D maybe TRBD2 (6 bases). Germline V gives CDR1 KGHDR, CDR2 SFDVKD. Trimming shortened V by 5 bases and J by 8 bases, and 21 bases separated the two germline ends. The CDR3 runs 16 residues. This chain's CDR3 is CATSAYGGVGRDEQFF. CDR3 in DNA: TGTGCCACCAGTGCGTATGGCGGGGTGGGACGGGATGAGCAGTTCTTC.

The V call is TRBV6-6, the J call TRBJ1-1; unclear D gene. The germline V gene encodes CDR1 MNHNY and CDR2 SVGAGI (reference sequence). The CDR3 consists of 11 residues. The V gene lost 6 bases and the J gene lost 10 bases, with 12 bases spanning the gap. DNA of the CDR3: TGTGCCAGCAGCGAAGGCGCAGGAGCTTTCTTT. It translates to CASSEGAGAFF.

V gene TRBV7-6 combines with J gene TRBJ1-5; TRBD1 matches 12 bases. From germline, CDR1 is SGHVS and CDR2 FNYEAQ. This CDR3 has 20 residues. The V segment lost 1 base and the J segment 0 bases; nucleotides outside the gene matches: 10. CDR3 in amino acids: CASSLDLGTGGAYSNQPQHF. As DNA, the CDR3 is TGTGCCAGCAGCTTAGACCTAGGGACAGGGGGCGCTTATAGCAATCAGCCCCAGCATTTT.

The chain joins TRBV30 to TRBJ1-2; TRBD1 might be the D (5 bases). Germline CDR1 is GTSNPN and CDR2 is SVGIG (reference sequence). The CDR3 is 13 amino acids. With 0 bases removed from V and 6 bases from J, the gap between germline ends came to 11 bases. The CDR3 spells CAWSVKGKDGYTF. The CDR3 DNA is TGTGCCTGGAGTGTTAAGGGGAAGGATGGCTACACCTTC.

CDR3 sequence: CATSRGAANTEAFF. CDR3 DNA sequence: TGTGCCACCAGCAGAGGGGCAGCAAACACTGAAGCTTTCTTT. This chain connects TRBV15 to TRBJ1-1; D is uncertain. The CDR3 is 14 residues long. The V and J ends lost 1 base and 2 bases respectively, with 8 bases between them. Germline V gene sequence: CDR1 LNHNV, CDR2 YYDKDF (reference sequence).

The chain is built from TRBV7-2 and TRBJ1-5; 9 bases align to TRBD1. Germline CDR1 and CDR2: SGHTA and FQGNSA. The CDR3 is 16 amino acids. V was clipped by 1 base and J by 5 bases; unmatched bases: 6. The CDR3 reads CASSLGSGQGYQPQHF. CDR3 DNA: TGTGCCAGCAGCTTAGGAAGTGGACAGGGGTATCAGCCCCAGCATTTT. The full variable domain, completed using reference TRBV7-2 and TRBJ1-5, is GAGVSQSPSNKVTEKGKDVELRCDPISGHTALYWYRQSLGQGLEFLIYFQGNSAPDKSGLPSDRFSAERTGGSVSTLTIQRTQQEDSAVYLCASSLGSGQGYQPQHFGDGTRLSIL.

The chain employs TRBV28 and TRBJ2-7; 8 nucleotides match TRBD1. V dropped 5 bases and J dropped 3; count of bases not matched to a gene: 9. The CDR3 is 15 residues long. Germline V gene data show CDR1 as MDHEN and CDR2 as SYDVKM. CDR3 sequence (DNA): TGTGCCAGCAGTCTGCAAAGACAGGGGCTCTACGAGCAGTACTTC. This gives the protein CASSLQRQGLYEQYF. The variable domain in full, completed from reference TRBV28 and TRBJ2-7, reads DVKVTQSSRYLVKRTGEKVFLECVQDMDHENMFWYRQDPGLGLRLIYFSYDVKMKEKGDIPEGYSVSREKKERFSLILESASTNQTSMYLCASSLQRQGLYEQYFGPGTRLTVT.